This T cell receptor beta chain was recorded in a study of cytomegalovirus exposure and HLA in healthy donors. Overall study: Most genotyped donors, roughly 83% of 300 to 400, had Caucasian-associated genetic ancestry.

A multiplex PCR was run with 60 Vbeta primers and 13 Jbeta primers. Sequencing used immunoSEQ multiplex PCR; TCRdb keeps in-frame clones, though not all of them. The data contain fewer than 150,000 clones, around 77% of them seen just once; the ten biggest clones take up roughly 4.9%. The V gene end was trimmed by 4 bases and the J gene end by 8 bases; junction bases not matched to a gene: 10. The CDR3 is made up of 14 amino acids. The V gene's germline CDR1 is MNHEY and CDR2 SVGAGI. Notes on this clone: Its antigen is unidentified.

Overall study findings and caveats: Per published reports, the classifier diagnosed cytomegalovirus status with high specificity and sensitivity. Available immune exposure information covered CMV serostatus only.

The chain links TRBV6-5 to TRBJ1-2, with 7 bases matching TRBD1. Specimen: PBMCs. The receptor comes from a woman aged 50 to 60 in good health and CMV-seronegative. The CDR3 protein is CASSSGDSLGGYTF. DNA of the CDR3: TGTGCCAGCAGTTCCGGGGACAGCCTTGGGGGCTACACCTTC.